These 27 T cell receptor beta chains were sequenced from one sample in a study of T cell repertoires in cytomegalovirus infection. These TCRs are of unknown antigen specificity. Using its own MiXCR run on the reads, TCRdb lists one record per CDR3 protein. The data hold approximately 600,000 distinct CDR3 sequences, with approximately 40% observed a single time. The input for sequencing was cultured PBMCs, taken from culture after CMV antigen stimulation. The origin of the receptors is a human donor in good health (CMV status not recorded). Some clones in this sample may be carry-over from other donors' samples.

This clonotype was counted between two and nine times. The chain uses TRBV7-8 and TRBJ2-5, with TRBD1 identical over 10 bases. The germline V gene encodes CDR1 SGHVS and CDR2 FQNEAQ. The length of the CDR3 is 15 residues. The V gene end was trimmed by 5 bases and the J gene end by 5 bases; junction bases not matched to a gene: 8. CDR3 protein: CASSHRDRGSETQYF. The CDR3 coding sequence is TGTGCCAGCAGCCACAGGGACAGGGGTTCGGAGACCCAGTACTTC.

The chain employs TRBV28 and TRBJ1-3; TRBD1 is a possible D gene (6 bases). Trimming stripped 10 bases from V and 1 base from J, with 23 bases between. Germline values: CDR1 MDHEN, CDR2 SYDVKM. The length of the CDR3 is 17 residues. The CDR3 region is CATIAGGSIDSGNTIYF. The CDR3 nucleotides are TGTGCCACCATCGCGGGGGGCTCCATAGATTCTGGAAACACCATATATTTT.

The CDR3 DNA sequence: TGTGCCAGCAGCTTAGCCCGGACCCCCGGGGAGCTGTTTTTT. This gives the protein CASSLARTPGELFF. The chain combines TRBV11-2 with TRBJ2-2; D unclear. V lost 1 base, J lost 6 bases, and 9 bases lay in between. The CDR3 covers 14 residues. Germline assignment: CDR1 SGHAT and CDR2 FQNNGV.

The chain has TRBV7-4 and TRBJ2-3; D is uncertain. With 5 bases removed from V and 2 bases from J, the gap between germline ends came to 20 bases. The V gene's germline CDR1 is SGHVT and CDR2 SQSDAQ. This CDR3 is built from 17 residues. DNA for the CDR3: TGTGCCAGCAGCCGTTTCGTAATTCCCGGGCTCACAGATACGCAGTATTTT. It specifies CASSRFVIPGLTDTQYF.

This clonotype was seen only once. V gene TRBV3-1 combines with J gene TRBJ2-1; TRBD2 is a possible D gene (6 bases). The germline gives CDR1 LGHDT, CDR2 YNNKEL (reference sequence). The CDR3 length is 18 residues. Deletions cut 0 bases from V and 3 bases from J, with 18 bases between. The CDR3 coding sequence is TGTGCCAGCAGCCAAGAGGGCTCCGGGACTGGCAACTACAATGAGCAGTTCTTC. This gives the protein CASSQEGSGTGNYNEQFF.

This clonotype was seen more than once but under ten times. V gene TRBV5-6 combines with J gene TRBJ2-1, with 7 bases that match TRBD2. The V segment lost 4 bases and the J segment 7 bases; nucleotides outside the gene matches: 11. The CDR3 sequence is 15 residues long. Germline CDR1 and CDR2: SGHDT and YYEEEE. The DNA of the CDR3 is TGTGCCAGCAGCCGAACTAGCGATGGGGCTAATGAGCAGTTCTTC. It yields the protein CASSRTSDGANEQFF.

The rearrangement uses TRBV12-3 or TRBV12-4 and TRBJ2-7, with TRBD1 matching over 9 bases. Losses at the gene ends were 6 bases for V and 3 bases for J; bases not matched to a gene: 6. This CDR3 has 14 residues. In DNA form, the CDR3 reads TGTGCCAGCAGACCGGGACAGGGTAACTACGAGCAGTACTTC. Amino acids: CASRPGQGNYEQYF.

The chain combines TRBV19 with TRBJ2-5, with 7 bases aligning to TRBD2. V dropped 4 bases and J dropped 1; count of bases not matched to a gene: 15. The CDR3 length is 18 residues. CDR1 and CDR2 from the germline V gene are LNHDA and SQIVND (reference sequence). Here the CDR3 DNA reads TGTGCCAGTAGTAGAGGGAGGAGGCTAGCGGCTACCCAAGAGACCCAGTACTTC. Translation gives CASSRGRRLAATQETQYF.

This chain links TRBV5-4 with TRBJ2-1, with D perhaps matching TRBD1 or TRBD2 (5 bases each). There are 19 residues in the CDR3. Germline CDR1 reads SGHNT; CDR2 reads YYREEE (reference sequence). The V end was cut by 4 bases, the J end by 1 base, with 24 bases between. The CDR3 DNA is TGTGCCAGCAGCCCTCCACCTGCACTAACGGGGCTGTCCTACAATGAGCAGTTCTTC. Protein: CASSPPPALTGLSYNEQFF.

This rearrangement joins TRBV24-1 to TRBJ2-7, with 7 bases identical to TRBD2. This CDR3 region has 16 residues. The germline V gene encodes CDR1 KGHDR and CDR2 SFDVKD. V lost 2 bases and J lost 3; bases outside the gene matches: 9. The CDR3 region is CATSDSLTSADYEQYF. The DNA for the CDR3 is TGTGCCACCAGTGATTCCCTAACTAGCGCCGACTACGAGCAGTACTTC.

This clonotype was observed a handful of times. This chain links TRBV20-1 with TRBJ1-1; 7 nucleotides align to TRBD1. The CDR3 contains 14 residues. CDR1 is DFQATT and CDR2 is SNEGSKA in the germline V gene (reference sequence). J gave up 5 bases and V 3 bases, and 9 bases lay outside the gene matches. CDR3 nucleotides: TGCAGTGCTAGTCTCAGGGACAGAGGTACTGAAGCTTTCTTT. Its translation is CSASLRDRGTEAFF.

The V gene is TRBV7-9, the J gene TRBJ2-2; no firm D call. Per germline, CDR1 SEHNR and CDR2 FQNEAQ (reference sequence). V lost 5 bases and J lost 6, with 16 bases in between. The CDR3 totals 15 residues. The CDR3: CASSTQMKWAGELFF. The CDR3 region has the DNA TGTGCCAGCAGCACCCAAATGAAATGGGCCGGGGAGCTGTTTTTT.

V usage is TRBV27 and J usage is TRBJ2-7, with TRBD2 matching 13 bases. This CDR3 contains 17 residues. V trimming: 0 bases; J trimming: 4 bases; junction bases outside the gene matches: 6. CDR1 is MNHEY, CDR2 SMNVEV, per germline (reference sequence). Here the CDR3 reads CASSLSGLAGYSYEQYF. DNA of the CDR3: TGTGCCAGCAGTTTATCGGGACTAGCGGGATATTCGTACGAGCAGTACTTC.

This clonotype was recorded a few times. The V gene is TRBV7-9, the J gene TRBJ2-3; possibly TRBD1 for D (6 bases). The CDR3 spans 15 residues. Deletions cut 4 bases from V and 8 bases from J, with 19 bases between. Germline V gene data show CDR1 as SEHNR and CDR2 as FQNEAQ (reference sequence). CDR3: CASSSRTVSKGTQYF. CDR3 DNA: TGTGCCAGCAGCTCACGGACAGTGAGTAAGGGTACGCAGTATTTT.

The chain has TRBV6-8 and TRBJ1-6, with D uncertain. Germline CDR1 and CDR2: MNHGY and SAAAGT. The ends were cut back, 5 bases at V and 7 bases at J, with 21 bases in the middle. This CDR3 spans 17 amino acids. The CDR3 sequence: CASSLLGLSAQNSPLHF. In nucleotides, the CDR3 is TGTGCCAGCAGTCTACTCGGCCTCAGCGCGCAAAATTCACCCCTCCACTTT.

CDR3 protein: CASSLESGSLTGELFF. The DNA of the CDR3 is TGCGCCAGCAGCTTGGAGAGCGGGAGCTTAACCGGGGAGCTGTTTTTT. This sequence joins TRBV5-1 and TRBJ2-2; 8 nucleotides align to TRBD2. From germline, CDR1 is SGHRS and CDR2 YFSETQ. The CDR3 is 16 residues long. V was pared by 0 bases and J by 5 bases, with 6 bases of the junction left unmatched.

There are a few counts of this clonotype. The chain links TRBV11-2 to TRBJ2-7; 14 nucleotides agree with TRBD2. Trimming removed 5 bases from V and 4 bases from J; junction bases left unmatched: 4. Germline V gene lookup returns CDR1 SGHAT and CDR2 FQNNGV. The CDR3 spans 15 residues. The CDR3 protein is CASSPGTSGRYEQYF. The CDR3 nucleotides read TGTGCCAGCAGCCCCGGGACTAGCGGGAGATACGAGCAGTACTTC.

At least ten counts were recorded for this clonotype. The chain has TRBV11-2 and TRBJ2-1, with 12 positions matching TRBD2. Trimming at V came to 4 bases and at J to 7 bases, leaving 8 bases not matched to a gene. Germline CDR1 is SGHAT and CDR2 is FQNNGV. CDR3 size: 16 residues. The CDR3 DNA reads as TGTGCCAGCAGCTCGACTAGCGGGAGCGTTCTGAATGAGCAGTTCTTC. This encodes CASSSTSGSVLNEQFF.

This clonotype was observed a few times. The chain uses TRBV7-8 and TRBJ1-3, with 7 bases identical to TRBD1. The CDR3 contains 18 residues. Looked up from germline, CDR1 is SGHVS and CDR2 is FQNEAQ. With 1 base clipped from V and 0 bases from J, the junction kept 9 bases outside the gene matches. In nucleotides, the CDR3 is TGTGCCAGCAGCTTAGACTACTTGGACAGGACCTCTGGAAACACCATATATTTT. Translated, it gives CASSLDYLDRTSGNTIYF.

This clonotype was observed once. The rearrangement links TRBV14 to TRBJ2-1, with TRBD2 as a possible D gene (5 bases). This CDR3 comprises 14 residues. V dropped 3 bases and J dropped 9 bases, with 15 bases sitting between them. Germline V gene lookup returns CDR1 SGHDN and CDR2 FVKESK. In DNA, the CDR3 is TGTGCCAGCAGCCATCCTAGCTGGGCGGGTGAGCAGTTCTTC. It translates to CASSHPSWAGEQFF.

Many counts were recorded for this clonotype. The genes are TRBV7-2 and TRBJ2-7; a weak D match, TRBD2 (5 bases). CDR1 and CDR2 (germline): SGHTA, FQGNSA. This CDR3 spans 14 amino acids. Trimming took 2 bases from V and 6 from J, leaving 14 bases between them. CDR3 in DNA: TGTGCCAGCAGCTTAAGGCCCCTAGCCTCCGAGCAGTACTTC. Protein sequence: CASSLRPLASEQYF.

The chain employs TRBV29-1 and TRBJ2-7, with 9 bases lining up with TRBD1. J lost 0 bases, V lost 1 base, and 16 bases had no gene match. The CDR3 contains 19 residues. Germline loops: CDR1 SQVTM, CDR2 ANQGSEA. This chain's CDR3 is CSVEASILRQGGDSYEQYF. The CDR3 DNA reads TGCAGCGTTGAAGCCTCGATTTTAAGACAGGGGGGCGACTCCTACGAGCAGTACTTC.

The chain combines TRBV2 with TRBJ2-7; D ambiguous. V lost 3 bases, J lost 2 bases, and 11 bases lay in between. CDR1 SNHLY and CDR2 FYNNEI come from the germline V gene. This CDR3 region has 14 residues. In DNA, the CDR3 is TGTGCCAGCAGTGAGCTAGTTGACCCCTACGAGCAGTACTTC. This encodes CASSELVDPYEQYF.

This clonotype was seen a few times. The chain joins TRBV7-2 to TRBJ2-7, with unresolved D. The V end lost 1 base, the J end lost 1 base, and 5 bases lay between the germline ends. The germline V gene has CDR1 SGHTA and CDR2 FQGNSA. The CDR3 is made up of 13 amino acids. The CDR3 loop is CASSLEQSYEQYF. DNA for the CDR3: TGTGCCAGCAGCTTAGAGCAGTCCTACGAGCAGTACTTC.

The chain is built from TRBV20-1 and TRBJ2-1; TRBD2 aligns across 7 bases. Germline CDR1 reads DFQATT; CDR2 reads SNEGSKA (reference sequence). V dropped 6 bases and J dropped 5; count of bases not matched to a gene: 10. The length of the CDR3 is 14 residues. The CDR3 nucleotides read TGCAGTGCCCCCACAGCGGGGCGAGACAATGAGCAGTTCTTC. Amino acids: CSAPTAGRDNEQFF.

A few counts support this clonotype. The rearrangement uses TRBV4-2 and TRBJ1-6; D may be TRBD1 (6 bases). Germline V gene lookup returns CDR1 LGHNA and CDR2 YNFKEQ. V was trimmed by 4 bases and J by 2 bases, leaving 21 bases between them. The CDR3 has 19 amino acids. CDR3 bases: TGTGCCAGCAGCCCGAACACAGGGACGGGCGCTACCTATAATTCACCCCTCCACTTT. As protein: CASSPNTGTGATYNSPLHF.

This clonotype appeared a few times. This chain links TRBV28 with TRBJ2-3; 10 nucleotides agree with TRBD2. This CDR3 has 16 amino acids. In germline, CDR1 is MDHEN, CDR2 SYDVKM. Germline trimming cut 3 bases from V and 1 base from J; bases unmatched to any gene: 4. Written as DNA, the CDR3 is TGTGCCAGCAGTTTGAGTAGCGGGGGGCGCACAGATACGCAGTATTTT. This sequence encodes CASSLSSGGRTDTQYF.